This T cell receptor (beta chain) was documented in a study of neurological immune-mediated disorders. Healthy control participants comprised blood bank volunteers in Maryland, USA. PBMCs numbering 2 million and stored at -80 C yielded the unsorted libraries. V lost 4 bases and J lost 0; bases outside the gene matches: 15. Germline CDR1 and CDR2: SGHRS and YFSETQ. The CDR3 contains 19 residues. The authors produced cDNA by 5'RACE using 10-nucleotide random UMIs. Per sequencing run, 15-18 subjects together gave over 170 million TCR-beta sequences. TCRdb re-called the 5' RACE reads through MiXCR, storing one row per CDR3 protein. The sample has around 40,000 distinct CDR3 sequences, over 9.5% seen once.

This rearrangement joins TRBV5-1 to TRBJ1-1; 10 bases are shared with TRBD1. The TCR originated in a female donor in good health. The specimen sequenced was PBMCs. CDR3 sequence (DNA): TGCGCCAGCAGCACCCCGACAGGGGGCTCTCATATTATGAACACTGAAGCTTTCTTT. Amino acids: CASSTPTGGSHIMNTEAFF.